The text below deals with one T cell receptor (beta chain). Its antigen is unidentified. The data are from a study of T cells after posttransplantation cyclophosphamide. Busulfan-fludarabine conditioning, marrow transplant, and cyclophosphamide on days +3 and +4 were administered. Study-wide results and caveats: Tissue-infiltrating T cells from skin or gut overlapped little with blood T cells. TRB clonality was highly associated with recipient CMV seropositivity and reactivation. Later blood repertoires were often dominated by clones from the donor CD8+ memory compartment.

Germline-derived CDR1 and CDR2 are MNHEY and SVGAGI. The length of the CDR3 is 15 residues. V lost 5 bases and J lost 0; bases outside the gene matches: 3. Clones were read by immunoSEQ multiplex PCR, and TCRdb kept only the in-frame ones, dropping some. The repertoire includes tens of thousands of clones, roughly nine tenths of them detected once, and roughly an eighth sits in the top ten. The V gene is TRBV6-5, the J gene TRBJ1-5, with 8 bases fitting TRBD1. Sequencing was performed on PBMCs, taken after allogeneic stem cell transplant with posttransplant cyclophosphamide. This clonotype was obtained from a female patient aged 25-39 years who received an allogeneic stem cell transplant from an unrelated donor, was CMV-positive, and had no GVHD. Some of the T cells may derive from the graft donor. In nucleotides, the CDR3 is TGTGCCAGCAGTCTGGACAGGGCTAGCAATCAGCCCCAGCATTTT. This codes for CASSLDRASNQPQHF.